This TCR beta chain was identified during a study of regulatory T cells in long-lasting Graves disease. Background on the study: By definition, persistent Graves' disease involved antithyroid drugs for over 5 years alongside positive TSH receptor antibodies. Whole-study results and caveats: Gene preferences differed: TRBV28, TRBJ1-2, TRBJ2-5 in persistent cases. TCR diversity in persistent Graves' patients was below that of newly diagnosed ones.

As to this clonotype: Its target is unknown.

Time point denoted: persistent/refractory GD, antithyroid drugs over 5 years with positive TRAb. Generation of the TCR library employed RNA extracted from PBMCs. Through Arm-PCR of CDR3 regions and iRepertoire HTBI primers, TCR beta libraries were built. One entry per CDR3 protein results from TCRdb running MiXCR on the multiplex PCR reads. This repertoire shows about 470,000 distinct CDR3 sequences, less than 25% found once; its top ten account for over 7.5%. V was clipped by 1 base and J by 3 bases, with 20 bases between them. CDR1 and CDR2 from the germline V gene are SEHNR and FQNEAQ (reference sequence). This CDR3 contains 18 residues.

Sequencing was performed on peripheral blood mononuclear cells (PBMCs), taken when the disease was refractory, from a patient treated with antithyroid drugs. This sequence joins TRBV7-9 and TRBJ2-3, with D tentatively TRBD1 or TRBD2 (5 bases each). This clonotype originated in a female donor with Graves disease. The CDR3 nucleotides read TGTGCCAGCAGCTTAGAGTACGGGGCCCGCAGGACTACAGATACGCAGTATTTT. Amino acids: CASSLEYGARRTTDTQYF.